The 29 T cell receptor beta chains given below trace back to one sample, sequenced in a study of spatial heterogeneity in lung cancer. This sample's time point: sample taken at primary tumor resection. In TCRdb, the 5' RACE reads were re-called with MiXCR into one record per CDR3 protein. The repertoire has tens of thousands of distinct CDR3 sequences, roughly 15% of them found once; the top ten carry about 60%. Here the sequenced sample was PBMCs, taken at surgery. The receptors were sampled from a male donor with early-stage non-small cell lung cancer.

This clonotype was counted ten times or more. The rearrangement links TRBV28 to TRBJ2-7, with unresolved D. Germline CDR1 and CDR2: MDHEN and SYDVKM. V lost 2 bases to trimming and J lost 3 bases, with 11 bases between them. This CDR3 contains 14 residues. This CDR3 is CASSLRPPHYEQYF. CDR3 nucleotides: TGTGCCAGCAGTTTACGGCCCCCACACTACGAGCAGTACTTC.

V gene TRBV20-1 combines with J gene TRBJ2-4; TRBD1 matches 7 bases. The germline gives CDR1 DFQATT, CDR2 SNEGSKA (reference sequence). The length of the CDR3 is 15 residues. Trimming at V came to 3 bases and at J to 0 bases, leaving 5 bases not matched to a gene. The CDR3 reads CSASTPGGAKNIQYF. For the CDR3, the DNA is TGCAGTGCTAGTACGCCAGGGGGAGCCAAAAACATTCAGTACTTC.

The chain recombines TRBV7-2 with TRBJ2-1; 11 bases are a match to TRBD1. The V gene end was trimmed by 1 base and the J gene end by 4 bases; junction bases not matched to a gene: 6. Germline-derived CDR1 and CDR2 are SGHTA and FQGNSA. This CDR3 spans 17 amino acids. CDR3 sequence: CASSLVVGTGGYNEQFF. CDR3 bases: TGTGCCAGCAGCTTAGTAGTGGGGACAGGGGGTTACAATGAGCAGTTCTTC.

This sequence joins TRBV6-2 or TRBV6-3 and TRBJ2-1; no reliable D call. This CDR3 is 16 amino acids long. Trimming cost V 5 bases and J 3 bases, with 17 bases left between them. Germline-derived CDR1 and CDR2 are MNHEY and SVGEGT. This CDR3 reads CASSSFSRDVYNEQFF. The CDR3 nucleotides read TGTGCCAGCAGTAGCTTTAGCCGTGACGTCTACAATGAGCAGTTCTTC.

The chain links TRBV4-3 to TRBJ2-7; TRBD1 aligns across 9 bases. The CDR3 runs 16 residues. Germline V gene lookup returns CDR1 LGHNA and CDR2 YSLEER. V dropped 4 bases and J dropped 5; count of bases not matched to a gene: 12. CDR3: CASSRNPGQGADEQYF. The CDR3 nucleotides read TGCGCCAGCAGCCGGAATCCGGGACAGGGAGCGGACGAGCAGTACTTC.

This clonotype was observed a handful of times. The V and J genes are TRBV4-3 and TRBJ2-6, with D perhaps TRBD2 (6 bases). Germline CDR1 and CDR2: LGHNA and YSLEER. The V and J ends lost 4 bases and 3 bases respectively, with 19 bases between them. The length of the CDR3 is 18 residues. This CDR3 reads CASSPDLNQGGGANVLTF. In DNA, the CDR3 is TGCGCCAGCAGCCCAGACCTTAATCAGGGAGGTGGGGCCAACGTCCTGACTTTC.

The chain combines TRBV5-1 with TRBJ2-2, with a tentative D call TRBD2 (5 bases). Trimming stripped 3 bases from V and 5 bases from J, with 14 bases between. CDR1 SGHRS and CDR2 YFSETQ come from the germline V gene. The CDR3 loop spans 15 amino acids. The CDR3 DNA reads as TGCGCCAGCAGCTCGGCCCTCGGGGTTACCGGGGAGCTGTTTTTT. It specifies CASSSALGVTGELFF.

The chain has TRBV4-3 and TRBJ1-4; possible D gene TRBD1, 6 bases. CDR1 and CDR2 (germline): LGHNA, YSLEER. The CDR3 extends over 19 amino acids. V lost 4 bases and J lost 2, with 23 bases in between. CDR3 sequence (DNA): TGCGCCAGCAGCCCTCGCTCGGGAAGGGGGAGGGAGACTAATGAAAAACTGTTTTTT. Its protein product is CASSPRSGRGRETNEKLFF.

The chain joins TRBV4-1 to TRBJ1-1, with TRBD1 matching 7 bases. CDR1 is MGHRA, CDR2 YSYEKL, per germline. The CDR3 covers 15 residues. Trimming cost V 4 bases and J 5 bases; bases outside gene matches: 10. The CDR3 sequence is CASSLQTGSGTEAFF. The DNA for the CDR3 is TGCGCCAGCAGCCTACAGACAGGGTCCGGGACTGAAGCTTTCTTT.

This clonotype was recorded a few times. DNA for the CDR3: TGCAGTGCTCCCCTCGGGGGAGGCACTAATGAAAAACTGTTTTTT. Translating gives CSAPLGGGTNEKLFF. This rearrangement joins TRBV20-1 to TRBJ1-4, with D possibly matching TRBD1 (5 bases). The germline CDR1 and CDR2 sequences are DFQATT and SNEGSKA (reference sequence). Between the trimmed V and J ends, which lost 5 bases and 2 bases, there was a span of 15 bases. CDR3 size: 15 residues.

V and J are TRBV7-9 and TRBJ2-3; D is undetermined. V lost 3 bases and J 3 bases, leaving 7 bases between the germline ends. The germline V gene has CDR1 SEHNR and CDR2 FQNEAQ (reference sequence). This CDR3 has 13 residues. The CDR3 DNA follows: TGTGCCAGCAGCTTTGGCAGAACAGATACGCAGTATTTT. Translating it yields CASSFGRTDTQYF.

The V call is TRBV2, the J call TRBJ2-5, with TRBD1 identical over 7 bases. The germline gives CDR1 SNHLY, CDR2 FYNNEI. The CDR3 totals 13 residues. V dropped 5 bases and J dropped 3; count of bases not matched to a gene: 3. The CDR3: CASSRDRKETQYF. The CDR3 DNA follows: TGTGCCAGCAGTCGGGACAGAAAAGAGACCCAGTACTTC. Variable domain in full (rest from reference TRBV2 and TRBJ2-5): EPEVTQTPSHQVTQMGQEVILRCVPISNHLYFYWYRQILGQKVEFLVSFYNNEISEKSEIFDDQFSVERPDGSNFTLKIRSTKLEDSAMYFCASSRDRKETQYFGPGTRLLVL.

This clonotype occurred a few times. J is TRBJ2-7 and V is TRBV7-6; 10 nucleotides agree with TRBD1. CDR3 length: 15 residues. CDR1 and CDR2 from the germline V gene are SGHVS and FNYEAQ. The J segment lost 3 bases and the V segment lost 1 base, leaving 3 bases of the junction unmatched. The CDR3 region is CASSLGWTGGYEQYF. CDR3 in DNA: TGTGCCAGCAGCTTAGGTTGGACAGGGGGCTACGAGCAGTACTTC.

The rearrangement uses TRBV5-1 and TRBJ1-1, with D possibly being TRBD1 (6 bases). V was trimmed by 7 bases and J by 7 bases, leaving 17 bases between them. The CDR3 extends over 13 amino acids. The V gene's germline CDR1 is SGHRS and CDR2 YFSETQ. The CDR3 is CASSFDRLDEAFF. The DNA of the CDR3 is TGCGCCAGCTCCTTTGACAGGTTGGATGAAGCTTTCTTT.

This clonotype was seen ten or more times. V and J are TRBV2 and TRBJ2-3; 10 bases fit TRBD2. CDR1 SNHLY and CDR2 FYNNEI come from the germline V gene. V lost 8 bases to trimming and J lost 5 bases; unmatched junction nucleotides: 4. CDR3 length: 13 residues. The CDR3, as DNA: TGTGCCAGCCAAGCGGGAGGGGGAGATACGCAGTATTTT. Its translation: CASQAGGGDTQYF.

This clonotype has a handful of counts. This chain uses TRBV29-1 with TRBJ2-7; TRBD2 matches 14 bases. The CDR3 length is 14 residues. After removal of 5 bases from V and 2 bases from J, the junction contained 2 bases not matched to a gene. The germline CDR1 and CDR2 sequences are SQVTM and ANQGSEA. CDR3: CSVTGLAGAYEQYF. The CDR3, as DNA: TGCAGCGTTACGGGACTAGCGGGAGCCTACGAGCAGTACTTC.

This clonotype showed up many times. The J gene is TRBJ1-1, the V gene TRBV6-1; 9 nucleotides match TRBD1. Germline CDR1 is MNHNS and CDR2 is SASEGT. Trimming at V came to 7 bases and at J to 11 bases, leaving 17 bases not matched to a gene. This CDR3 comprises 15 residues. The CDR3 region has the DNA TGTGCCAGCAACCTGGGACAGGGAGTAACACTGCGTGCTTTCTTT. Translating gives CASNLGQGVTLRAFF.

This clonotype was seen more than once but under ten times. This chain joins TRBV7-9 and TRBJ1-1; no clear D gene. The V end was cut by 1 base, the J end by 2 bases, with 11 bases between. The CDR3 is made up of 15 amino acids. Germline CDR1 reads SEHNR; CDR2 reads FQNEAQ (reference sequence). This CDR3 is CASSLVIGLNTEAFF. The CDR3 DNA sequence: TGTGCCAGCAGCTTAGTTATCGGGCTTAACACTGAAGCTTTCTTT.

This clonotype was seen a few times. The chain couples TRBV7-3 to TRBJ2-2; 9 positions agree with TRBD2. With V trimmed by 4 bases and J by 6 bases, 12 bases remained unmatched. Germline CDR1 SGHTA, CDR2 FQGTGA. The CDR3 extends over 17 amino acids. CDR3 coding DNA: TGTGCCAGCAGCTCGATAGCGGGAGCACCCATCGCCGGGGAGCTGTTTTTT. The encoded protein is CASSSIAGAPIAGELFF.

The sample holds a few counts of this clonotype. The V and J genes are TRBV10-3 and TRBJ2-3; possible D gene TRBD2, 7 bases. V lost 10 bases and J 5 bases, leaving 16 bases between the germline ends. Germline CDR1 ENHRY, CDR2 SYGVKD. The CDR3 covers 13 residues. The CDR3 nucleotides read TGTGCCAGCGGACGGGGGGCGGTAGATACGCAGTATTTT. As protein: CASGRGAVDTQYF.

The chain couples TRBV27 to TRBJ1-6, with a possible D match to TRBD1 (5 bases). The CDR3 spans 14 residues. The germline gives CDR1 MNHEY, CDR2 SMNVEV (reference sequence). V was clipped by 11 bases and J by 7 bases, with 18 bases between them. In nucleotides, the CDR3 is TGTGCCCTTTCGAGGGGATACTTAAATTCACCCCTCCACTTT. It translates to CALSRGYLNSPLHF.

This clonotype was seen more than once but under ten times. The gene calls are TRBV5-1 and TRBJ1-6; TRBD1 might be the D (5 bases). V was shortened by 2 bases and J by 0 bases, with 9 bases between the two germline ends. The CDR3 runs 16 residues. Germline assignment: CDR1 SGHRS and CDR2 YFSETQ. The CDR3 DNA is TGCGCCAGCAGCTTCGAGGGGAGCTCCTATAATTCACCCCTCCACTTT. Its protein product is CASSFEGSSYNSPLHF.

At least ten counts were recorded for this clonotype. DNA of the CDR3: TGCGCCAGCAGCTTGCCTAAGGATTCTAGCACAGATACGCAGTATTTT. It codes for CASSLPKDSSTDTQYF. V usage is TRBV5-1 and J usage is TRBJ2-3; no reliable D call. There are 16 residues in the CDR3. CDR1 is SGHRS, CDR2 YFSETQ, per germline. V lost 1 base to trimming and J lost 0 bases, with 12 bases between them.

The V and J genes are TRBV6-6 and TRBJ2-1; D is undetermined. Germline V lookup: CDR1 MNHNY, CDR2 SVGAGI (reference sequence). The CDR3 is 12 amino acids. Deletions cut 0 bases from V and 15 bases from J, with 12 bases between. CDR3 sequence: CASSYSGDWLFF. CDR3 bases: TGTGCCAGCAGTTACTCTGGAGACTGGCTGTTCTTC.

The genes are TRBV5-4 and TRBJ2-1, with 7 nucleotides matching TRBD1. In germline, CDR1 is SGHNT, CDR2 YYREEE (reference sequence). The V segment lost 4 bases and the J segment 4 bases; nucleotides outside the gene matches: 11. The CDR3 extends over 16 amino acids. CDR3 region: CASSPRGQRTYNEQFF. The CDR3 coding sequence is TGTGCCAGCAGCCCCAGGGGACAGAGAACTTACAATGAGCAGTTCTTC.

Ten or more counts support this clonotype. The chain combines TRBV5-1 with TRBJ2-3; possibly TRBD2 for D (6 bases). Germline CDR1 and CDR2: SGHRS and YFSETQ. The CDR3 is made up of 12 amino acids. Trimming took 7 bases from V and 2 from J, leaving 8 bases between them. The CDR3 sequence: CASWDFTDTQYF. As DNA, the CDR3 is TGCGCCAGCTGGGACTTCACAGATACGCAGTATTTT.

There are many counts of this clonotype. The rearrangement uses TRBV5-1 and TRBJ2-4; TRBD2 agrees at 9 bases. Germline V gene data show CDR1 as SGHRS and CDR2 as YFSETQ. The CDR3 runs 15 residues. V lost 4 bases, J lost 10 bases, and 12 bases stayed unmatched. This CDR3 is CASSPGLAGPGIQYF. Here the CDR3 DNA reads TGCGCCAGCAGCCCGGGACTAGCTGGCCCGGGGATTCAGTACTTC.

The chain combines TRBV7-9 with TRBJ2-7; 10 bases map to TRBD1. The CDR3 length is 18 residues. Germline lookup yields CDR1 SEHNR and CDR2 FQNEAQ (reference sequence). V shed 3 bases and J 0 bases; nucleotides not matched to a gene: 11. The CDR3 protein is CASSLARDRGLSSYEQYF. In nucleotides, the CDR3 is TGTGCCAGCAGCTTGGCCCGGGACAGGGGACTAAGCTCCTACGAGCAGTACTTC.

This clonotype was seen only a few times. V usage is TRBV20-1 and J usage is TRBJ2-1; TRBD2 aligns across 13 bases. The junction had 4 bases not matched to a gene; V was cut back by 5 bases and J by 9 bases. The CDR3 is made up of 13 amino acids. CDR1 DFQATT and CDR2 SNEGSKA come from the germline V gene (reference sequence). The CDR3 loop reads CSAGTSGNGEQFF. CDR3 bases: TGCAGTGCTGGGACTAGCGGGAATGGTGAGCAGTTCTTC.